A single count supports the clone carrying this TCR beta chain. The target antigen is unknown. The donors were members of the validation cohort, which comprised about 120 subjects and was separate from the first cohort of about 700 subjects. Sequencing was performed with immunoSEQ multiplex PCR; in TCRdb, only in-frame clones are kept and a portion is missing. Counted here are nearly 200,000 clones, 84% occurring once; the ten biggest clones make up roughly 12%. The entry originates in a study of cytomegalovirus exposure and HLA in healthy donors. Study summary: Per a later analysis, the 550 to 850 first-cohort and 110 or so validation repertoires shared one platform. Overall study findings and caveats: Most TCR sequences showed up rarely, but some public TCRs showed up in many donors. Through in vitro validation, three CMV-associated chains were shown to be specific for CMV antigens.

V lost 4 bases, J lost 4 bases, and 8 bases stayed unmatched. CDR3 length: 15 residues. The germline CDR1 and CDR2 sequences are SGHRS and YFSETQ. The V call is TRBV5-1, the J call TRBJ1-1; TRBD1 matches at 9 bases. The sequence was obtained from a woman aged 25-40 years in good health and CMV-seropositive. Sequencing was carried out using PBMCs. CDR3 region: CASSAGQGWSTEAFF. The DNA of the CDR3 is TGCGCCAGCAGCGCGGGACAGGGTTGGAGCACTGAAGCTTTCTTT. The whole variable domain, filled in from reference TRBV5-1 and TRBJ1-1, reads KAGVTQTPRYLIKTRGQQVTLSCSPISGHRSVSWYQQTPGQGLQFLFEYFSETQRNKGNFPGRFSGRQFSNSRSEMNVSTLELGDSALYLCASSAGQGWSTEAFFGQGTRLTVV.